This is a list of T cell receptor beta chains from one sample in a study of blood T cell repertoires in COVID-19. Clones were sequenced by immunoSEQ multiplex PCR, and TCRdb holds only the in-frame ones, with some missing. This table has 150,000 to 200,000 clones, around 80% appearing once. The sequencing input was PBMCs or T cells enriched from blood (not recorded which). The origin of the receptors is a woman between 45 and 60 years old with acute COVID-19. Both conserved end residues are part of each CDR3. D genes are given only for firm matches. Size is stated for part of the rows, as once, few or many counts, or as a class when the clone is expanded.

clone size | D gene | J gene | V gene | CDR3 protein | CDR3 DNA
NA | NA | TRBJ1-3 | TRBV5-1 | CASSPTPLPGNTIYF | TGCGCCAGCAGCCCCACGCCACTCCCTGGAAACACCATATATTTT
NA | TRBD1 | TRBJ1-3 | TRBV7-2 | CASSLGQTGLSGNTIYF | TGTGCCAGCAGCTTAGGCCAGACAGGGCTCTCTGGAAACACCATATATTTT
NA | TRBD1 | TRBJ1-3 | TRBV6-5 | CASRDSTGGGNTIYF | TGTGCCAGCAGAGACTCGACAGGGGGCGGAAACACCATATATTTT
NA | NA | TRBJ2-1 | TRBV27 | CASSIRGRDEQFF | TGTGCCAGCAGCATAAGGGGTCGGGATGAGCAGTTCTTC
NA | NA | TRBJ1-1 | TRBV15 | CATSRDDRMNTEAFF | TGTGCCACCAGCAGAGATGACAGAATGAACACTGAAGCTTTCTTT
NA | TRBD2 | TRBJ2-3 | TRBV6-2/TRBV6-3 | CASSPIGLAGGTDTQYF | TGTGCCAGCAGCCCAATCGGACTAGCGGGGGGCACAGATACGCAGTATTTT
NA | NA | TRBJ2-4 | TRBV10-3 | CAISESYTKNIQYF | TGTGCCATCAGTGAGTCTTACACCAAAAACATTCAGTACTTC
NA | TRBD1 | TRBJ1-4 | TRBV28 | CASSYRTGGGEKLFF | TGTGCCAGCAGTTACCGGACAGGGGGCGGAGAAAAACTGTTTTTT
NA | NA | TRBJ2-1 | TRBV7-2 | CASSSQLYNEQFF | TGTGCCAGCAGCTCACAGCTTTACAATGAGCAGTTCTTC
NA | TRBD1 | TRBJ1-6 | TRBV28 | CASSRAGGASTLHF | TGTGCCAGCAGCCGAGCAGGGGGCGCGTCCACCCTCCACTTT
NA | NA | TRBJ1-5 | TRBV29-1 | CSVARESNQPQHF | TGCAGCGTTGCCCGGGAAAGTAATCAGCCCCAGCATTTT
NA | NA | TRBJ1-1 | TRBV19 | CASTQTGSWNTEAFF | TGTGCCAGTACCCAGACGGGTTCATGGAACACTGAAGCTTTCTTT
once | NA | TRBJ1-2 | TRBV5-4 | CASSWGLGYTF | TGTGCCAGCAGCTGGGGGCTTGGCTACACCTTC
NA | NA | TRBJ2-5 | TRBV29-1 | CSVEAGKTQYF | TGCAGCGTTGAAGCAGGGAAGACCCAGTACTTC
NA | NA | TRBJ2-1 | TRBV4-1 | CASSQDQQTVILYNEQFF | TGCGCCAGCAGCCAAGACCAACAGACAGTAATCCTCTACAATGAGCAGTTCTTC
NA | NA | TRBJ1-1 | TRBV2 | CASAPNTEAFF | TGTGCCAGCGCGCCGAACACTGAAGCTTTCTTT
few | NA | TRBJ1-1 | TRBV9 | CASSSSGGRGNTEAFF | TGTGCCAGCAGCTCGAGTGGGGGCCGCGGGAACACTGAAGCTTTCTTT
few | TRBD1 | TRBJ2-3 | TRBV7-9 | CASSLGGTGADTQYF | TGTGCCAGCAGCTTAGGGGGGACAGGAGCAGATACGCAGTATTTT
NA | TRBD2 | TRBJ2-1 | TRBV30 | CAWSGQRGTRSYNEQFF | TGTGCCTGGAGTGGCCAGCGGGGGACCCGCTCCTACAATGAGCAGTTCTTC
NA | TRBD1 | TRBJ1-5 | TRBV18 | CASSGQGAGQPQHF | TGTGCCAGCTCGGGACAGGGGGCGGGTCAGCCCCAGCATTTT
once | TRBD2 | TRBJ2-1 | TRBV3-1/TRBV3-2 | CASSRFAGGPDNEQFF | TGTGCCAGCAGCCGATTTGCGGGGGGGCCTGACAATGAGCAGTTCTTC
NA | NA | TRBJ2-3 | TRBV7-2 | CASSLPYRETQYF | TGTGCCAGCAGCTTACCGTACAGGGAGACGCAGTATTTT
NA | NA | TRBJ1-4 | TRBV7-9 | CASSHGRTRNEKLFF | TGTGCCAGCAGCCACGGGAGGACGCGTAATGAAAAACTGTTTTTT
once | TRBD1 | TRBJ2-1 | TRBV11-2 | CASSRRTGPALDEQFF | TGTGCCAGCAGCCGTCGGACAGGGCCAGCGCTTGATGAGCAGTTCTTC
many | NA | TRBJ1-2 | TRBV20-1 | CSASNPYGYTF | TGCAGTGCCTCTAACCCCTATGGCTACACCTTC
NA | TRBD1 | TRBJ1-5 | TRBV6-2/TRBV6-3 | CASSLGGTGGQPQHF | TGTGCCAGCAGTCTAGGCGGGACAGGGGGTCAGCCCCAGCATTTT
NA | NA | TRBJ1-6 | TRBV7-6 | CASSLVINSPLHF | TGTGCCAGCAGCTTAGTAATCAATTCACCCCTCCACTTT
few | NA | TRBJ2-3 | TRBV19 | CASSAPDSDTQYF | TGTGCCAGTAGTGCCCCGGACTCGGATACGCAGTATTTT
NA | NA | TRBJ1-2 | TRBV5-1 | CASSGTLGGNYGYTF | TGCGCCAGCAGCGGGACACTCGGTGGGAACTATGGCTACACCTTC
NA | NA | TRBJ2-5 | TRBV11-3 | CASSLVQGGVETQYF | TGTGCCAGCAGCTTAGTTCAGGGTGGCGTAGAGACCCAGTACTTC
NA | NA | TRBJ2-2 | TRBV12-2 | CASRLHSTGELFF | TGTGCAAGTCGCTTACACAGCACCGGGGAGCTGTTTTTT
NA | TRBD1 | TRBJ1-2 | TRBV9 | CASSAGTGDDGYTF | TGTGCCAGCAGCGCCGGGACAGGGGATGATGGCTACACCTTC
NA | NA | TRBJ1-5 | TRBV6-5 | CASSTQTGGNQPQHF | TGTGCCAGCAGTACACAGACAGGTGGGAATCAGCCCCAGCATTTT
NA | NA | TRBJ1-5 | TRBV3-1/TRBV3-2 | CASSPGAGVRQPQHF | TGTGCCAGCAGCCCAGGGGCAGGGGTTCGGCAGCCCCAGCATTTT
few | TRBD1 | TRBJ1-6 | TRBV7-2 | CASRQGVTPLHF | TGTGCCAGCAGGCAGGGGGTTACACCCCTCCACTTT
NA | NA | TRBJ1-1 | TRBV10-3 | CAISGPPAGDTEAFF | TGTGCCATCAGTGGCCCGCCAGCGGGGGACACTGAAGCTTTCTTT
NA | NA | TRBJ1-5 | TRBV29-1 | CSVRTDSNQPQHF | TGCAGCGTTCGGACAGATAGCAATCAGCCCCAGCATTTT
NA | NA | TRBJ1-5 | TRBV7-9 | CASSPGHTSSNQPQHF | TGTGCCAGCAGCCCGGGACACACGTCCTCTAATCAGCCCCAGCATTTT
NA | NA | TRBJ1-3 | TRBV6-5 | CASSYSGGSGNTIYF | TGTGCCAGCAGTTATTCAGGAGGCTCTGGAAACACCATATATTTT
once | TRBD1 | TRBJ1-4 | TRBV5-4 | CASSAGQGLKLFF | TGTGCCAGCAGCGCCGGACAGGGTCTAAAACTGTTTTTT
many | NA | TRBJ1-4 | TRBV6-1 | CASSESGVNEKLFF | TGTGCCAGCAGTGAATCAGGGGTTAATGAAAAACTGTTTTTT
NA | NA | TRBJ1-3 | TRBV6-1 | CASSELVSGSGNTIYF | TGTGCCAGCAGTGAGCTGGTTTCAGGCTCTGGAAACACCATATATTTT
NA | NA | TRBJ1-5 | TRBV7-2 | CASSLEGGRGQPQHF | TGTGCCAGCAGCTTAGAGGGGGGGCGCGGACAGCCCCAGCATTTT
NA | TRBD1 | TRBJ2-5 | TRBV7-9 | CASSFGQARYQETQYF | TGTGCCAGCAGCTTCGGACAGGCTCGGTACCAAGAGACCCAGTACTTC
few | NA | TRBJ2-5 | TRBV7-8 | CASSPYGETQYF | TGTGCCAGCAGCCCTTACGGGGAGACCCAGTACTTC
few | NA | TRBJ2-3 | TRBV5-4 | CASSLVGASDTQYF | TGTGCCAGCAGCTTGGTGGGGGCCTCAGATACGCAGTATTTT